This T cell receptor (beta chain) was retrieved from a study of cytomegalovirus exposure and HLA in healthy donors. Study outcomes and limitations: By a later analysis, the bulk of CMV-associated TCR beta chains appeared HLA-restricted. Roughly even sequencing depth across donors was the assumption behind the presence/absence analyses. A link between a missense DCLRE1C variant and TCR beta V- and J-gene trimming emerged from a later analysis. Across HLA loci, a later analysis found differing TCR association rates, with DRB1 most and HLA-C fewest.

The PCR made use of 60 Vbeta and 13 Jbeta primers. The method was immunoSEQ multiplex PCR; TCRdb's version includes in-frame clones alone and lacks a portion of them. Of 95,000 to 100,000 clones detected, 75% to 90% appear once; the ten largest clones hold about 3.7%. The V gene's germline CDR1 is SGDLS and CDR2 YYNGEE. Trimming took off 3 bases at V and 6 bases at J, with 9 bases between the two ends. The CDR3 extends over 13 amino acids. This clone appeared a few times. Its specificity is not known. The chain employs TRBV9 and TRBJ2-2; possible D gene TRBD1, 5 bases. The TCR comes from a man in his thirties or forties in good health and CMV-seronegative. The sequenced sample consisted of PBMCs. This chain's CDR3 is CASSARVAGELFF. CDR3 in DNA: TGTGCCAGCAGCGCCAGGGTGGCCGGGGAGCTGTTTTTT.